The text below deals with one TCR beta chain. The sample comes from a study of blood T cell repertoires in COVID-19. As for the study in general: Acute and convalescent COVID-19 specimens originated in the United States, Italy and Spain. Sources were T cells, B-cell-depleted T cells, or PBMCs; the material itself was cDNA or gDNA.

V lost 5 bases to trimming and J lost 0 bases; unmatched junction nucleotides: 3. The CDR3 spans 14 residues. CDR1 is MDHEN, CDR2 SYDVKM, per germline. In the authors' methods: How many nucleated cells were present was estimated from reference gene primer amplification. Only in-frame clones appear in the TCRdb table, and some are missing; sequencing was by immunoSEQ multiplex PCR. V and J calls and clone size follow that table, whereas D and trimming were derived from the DNA. Here the sample spans around 380,000 clones, over 65% being singletons. This TCR was sampled from a human donor with acute or convalescent COVID-19. The donor label of this sample is uncertain. V is TRBV28 and J is TRBJ2-7, with 8 bases lining up with TRBD2. What was sequenced was peripheral blood. Written as DNA, the CDR3 is TGTGCCAGCAGTATTAGCGGGAACTCCTACGAGCAGTACTTC. Protein product: CASSISGNSYEQYF.